Each of the 6 T cell receptor beta chains below was sequenced from the same sample in a study of shared clonotypes between healthy human individuals. The repertoire was sequenced with immunoSEQ multiplex PCR; TCRdb's copy has only in-frame clones and lacks some. The profile shows 450,000 to 500,000 clones, around four fifths of them singletons. Sequencing used PBMCs. Receptor source: a woman aged 40 to 50 in good health. Some clones in this sample may be carry-over from other donors' samples.

The rearrangement links TRBV2 to TRBJ2-3, with a weak D call TRBD1 (5 bases). Per the germline V gene, CDR1 is SNHLY and CDR2 is FYNNEI. V gave up 4 bases and J gave up 4 bases, with 9 bases separating them. This CDR3 region has 13 residues. As DNA, the CDR3 is TGTGCCAGCAGTGCCAGGGTAGCAGATACGCAGTATTTT. Translated, it gives CASSARVADTQYF.

V gene TRBV27 combines with J gene TRBJ2-3; TRBD1 is a possible D gene (5 bases). The germline V gene encodes CDR1 MNHEY and CDR2 SMNVEV (reference sequence). The CDR3 consists of 13 residues. Trimming shortened V by 3 bases and J by 5 bases, and 9 bases separated the two germline ends. DNA for the CDR3: TGTGCCAGCAGTTTTGGGGCTGGAGATACGCAGTATTTT. It codes for CASSFGAGDTQYF.

Of note for this clone: The same CDR3 also results from other DNA sequences found in this sample. The V and J genes are TRBV6-1 and TRBJ1-2, with D perhaps TRBD1 (5 bases). The germline gives CDR1 MNHNS, CDR2 SASEGT. The CDR3 spans 15 residues. The germline V and J ends were trimmed by 0 bases and 4 bases, with 12 bases remaining between them. The CDR3 spells CASSEAGGVGYGYTF. CDR3 bases: TGTGCCAGCAGTGAAGCCGGGGGAGTAGGCTATGGCTACACCTTC.

This clone was counted once. The junction shows a germline mismatch at one end, possibly a read error. The chain uses TRBV20-1 and TRBJ1-1; D is unclear. The germline V gene encodes CDR1 DFQATT and CDR2 SNEGSKA (reference sequence). The length of the CDR3 is 11 residues. CDR3 sequence reads: CNARGNTEAFF. The CDR3 DNA sequence: TGCAATGCTAGAGGAAACACTGAAGCTTTCTTT.

The CDR3 sequence: CASSLGQIETQYF. DNA for the CDR3: TGTGCCAGCAGTTTAGGACAGATAGAGACCCAGTACTTC. The chain links TRBV28 to TRBJ2-5, with D maybe TRBD1 (6 bases). This CDR3 contains 13 residues. V was trimmed by 2 bases and J by 4 bases, leaving 8 bases between them. Germline V gives CDR1 MDHEN, CDR2 SYDVKM.

The chain joins TRBV7-8 to TRBJ2-1; 8 bases are a match to TRBD2. Looked up from germline, CDR1 is SGHVS and CDR2 is FQNEAQ. The CDR3 runs to 15 residues. The V gene end was trimmed by 3 bases and the J gene end by 10 bases; junction bases not matched to a gene: 11. In nucleotides, the CDR3 is TGTGCCAGCAGCTTGGATCTAGCGGGCTCTCTCGAGCAGTTCTTC. Translating it yields CASSLDLAGSLEQFF.